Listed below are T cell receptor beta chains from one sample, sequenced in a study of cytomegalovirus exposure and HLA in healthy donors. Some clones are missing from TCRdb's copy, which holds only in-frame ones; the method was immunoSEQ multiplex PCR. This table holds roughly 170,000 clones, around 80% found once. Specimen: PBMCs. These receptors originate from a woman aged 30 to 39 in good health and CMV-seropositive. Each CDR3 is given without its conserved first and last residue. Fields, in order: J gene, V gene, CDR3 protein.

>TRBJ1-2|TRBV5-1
ASSLQQDYGYT
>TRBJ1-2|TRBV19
ASSIGSGSPGQLSGYT
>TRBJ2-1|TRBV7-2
ASSLEYSSSGRAYNEQF
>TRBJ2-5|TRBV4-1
ASRAQGLETQY
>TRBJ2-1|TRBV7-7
ASSRAGVGGVNEQF
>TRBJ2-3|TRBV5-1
ASSWAGGTDTQY
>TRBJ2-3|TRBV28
ASSSTGQGGSDTQY
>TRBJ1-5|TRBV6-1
ASSEAGDQPQH
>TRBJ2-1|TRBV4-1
ASSHRTGNNEQF
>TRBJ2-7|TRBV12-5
ASGLVPGEQY
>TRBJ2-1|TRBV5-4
ASSLGQGAHEQF
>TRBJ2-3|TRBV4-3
ASSQRSAGSSLDTQY
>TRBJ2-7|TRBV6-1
ASNIDRGPYEQY
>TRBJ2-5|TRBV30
AWSAGQGYQETQY
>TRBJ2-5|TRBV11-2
ASSLRVGGTETQY
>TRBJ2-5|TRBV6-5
ASSYGGGRIGETQY
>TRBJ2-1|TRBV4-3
ASSQGLADEQF
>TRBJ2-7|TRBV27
ASSPSGGESSYEQY
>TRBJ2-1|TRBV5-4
ASSTGGSRSSYNEQF
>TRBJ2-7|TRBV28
ASSFESRGRVEQY
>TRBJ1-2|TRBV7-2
ASSLGQITANYGYT
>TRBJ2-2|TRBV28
ASSLTSGHNTGELF
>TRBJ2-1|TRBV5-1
ASSLGAGEGNEQF
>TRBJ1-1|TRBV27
ASSPRVTGGNTEAF
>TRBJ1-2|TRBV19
ASSARRGGATNYGYT
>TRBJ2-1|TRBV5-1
ASSLEVSGTYNEQF
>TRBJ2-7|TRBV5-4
ASSLQGSAYEQY
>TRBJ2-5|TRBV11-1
ASSRGQRGQETQY
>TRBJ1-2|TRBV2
ASSVQGSSYGYT
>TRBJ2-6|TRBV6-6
ATLLSGANVLT
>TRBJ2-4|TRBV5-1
ASSLGSGDIQY
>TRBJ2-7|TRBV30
AWSVAGSYEQY
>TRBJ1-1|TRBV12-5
ASGLTPEEQNTEAF
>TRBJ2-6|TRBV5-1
ASSLTRSSGANVLT
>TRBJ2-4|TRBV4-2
ASSQDPERGAKNIQY
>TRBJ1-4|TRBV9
ASSVGGQPNEKLF